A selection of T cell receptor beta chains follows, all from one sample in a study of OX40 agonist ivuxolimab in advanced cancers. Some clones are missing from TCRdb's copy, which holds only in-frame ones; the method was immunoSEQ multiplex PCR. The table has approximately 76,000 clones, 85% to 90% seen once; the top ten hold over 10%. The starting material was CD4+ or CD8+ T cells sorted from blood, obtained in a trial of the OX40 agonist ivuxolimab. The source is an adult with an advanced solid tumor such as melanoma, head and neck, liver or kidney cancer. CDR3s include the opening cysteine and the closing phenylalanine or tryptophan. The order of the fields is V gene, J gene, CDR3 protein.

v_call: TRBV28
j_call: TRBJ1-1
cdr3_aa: CASIKFRDTEAFF

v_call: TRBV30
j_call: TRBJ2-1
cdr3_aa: CAWSVGRGNEQFF

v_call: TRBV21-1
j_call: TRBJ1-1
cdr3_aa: CASSPPPPRQGWVFLNTEAFF

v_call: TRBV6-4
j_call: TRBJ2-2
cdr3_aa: CASSDTANTGELFF

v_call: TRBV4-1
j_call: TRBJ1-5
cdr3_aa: CASSQNDGPNQPQHF

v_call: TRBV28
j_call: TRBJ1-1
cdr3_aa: CASSLGGGLAFF

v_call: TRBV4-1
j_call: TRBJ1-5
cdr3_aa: CASSQDMTDSNQPQHF

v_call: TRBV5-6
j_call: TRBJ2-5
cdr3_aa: CASSLETSGRGEQYF

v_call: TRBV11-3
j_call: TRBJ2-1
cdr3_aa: CASSLISGRASEQFF

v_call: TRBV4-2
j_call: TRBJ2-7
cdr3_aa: CASSLYAGYYEQYF

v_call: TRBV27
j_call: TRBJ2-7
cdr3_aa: CASQVAGLSYEQYF

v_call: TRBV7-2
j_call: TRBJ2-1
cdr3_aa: CASSLAVGSYNEQFF

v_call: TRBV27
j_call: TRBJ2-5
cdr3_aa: CASSISGAGGTQYF

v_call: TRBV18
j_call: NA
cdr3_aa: CASSLDTGTASYEQYF

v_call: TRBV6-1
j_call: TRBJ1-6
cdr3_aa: CASSENRGGNSPLHF

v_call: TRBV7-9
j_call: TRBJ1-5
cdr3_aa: CASSLVSEGQPQHF

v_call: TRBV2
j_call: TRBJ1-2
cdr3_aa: CASSPQGSAYGYTF

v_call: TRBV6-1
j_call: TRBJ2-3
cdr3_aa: CASSEAMASGRDTQYF

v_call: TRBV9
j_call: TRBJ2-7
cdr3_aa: CASSAYAGTYEQYF

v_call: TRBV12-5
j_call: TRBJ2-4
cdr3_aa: CASGLEPYAKNIQYF

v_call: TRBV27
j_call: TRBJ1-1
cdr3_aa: CASRHQGENTEAFF

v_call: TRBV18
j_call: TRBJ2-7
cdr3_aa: CASSPPGGYEQYF

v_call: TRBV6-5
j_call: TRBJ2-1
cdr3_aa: CASSRTSGSGNEQFF

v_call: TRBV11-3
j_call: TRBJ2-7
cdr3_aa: CASSLEREGYEQYF

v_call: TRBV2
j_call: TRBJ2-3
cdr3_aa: CASSTAGAADTQYF

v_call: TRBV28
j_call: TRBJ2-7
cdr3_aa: CASSFPGTVYEQYF

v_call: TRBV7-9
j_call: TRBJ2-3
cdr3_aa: CASSPGQGTDTQYF

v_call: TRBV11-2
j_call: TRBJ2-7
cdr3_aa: CASSLFREGPYEQYF

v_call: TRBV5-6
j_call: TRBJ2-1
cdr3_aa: CASSPARVEFF

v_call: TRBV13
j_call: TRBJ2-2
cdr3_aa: CASSPTGGPYTGELFF

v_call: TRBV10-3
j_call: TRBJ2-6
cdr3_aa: CAISEGGSGANVLTF

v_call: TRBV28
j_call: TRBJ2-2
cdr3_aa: CASRRQGDTGELFF

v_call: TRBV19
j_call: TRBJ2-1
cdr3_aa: CASGTAYYNEQFF

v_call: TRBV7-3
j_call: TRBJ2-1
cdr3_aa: CASSLRGGMRGRATNEQFF

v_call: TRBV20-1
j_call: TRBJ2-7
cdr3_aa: CSAREGREQYF

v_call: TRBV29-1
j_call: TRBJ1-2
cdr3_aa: CSVETGKGYTF

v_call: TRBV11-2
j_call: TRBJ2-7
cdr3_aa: CASSLAGTRYEQYF

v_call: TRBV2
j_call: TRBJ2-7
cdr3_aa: CASNGYEQYF

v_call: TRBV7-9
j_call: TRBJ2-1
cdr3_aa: CASGWQGNEQFF

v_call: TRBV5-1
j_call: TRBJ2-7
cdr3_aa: CASSLAKGYEQYF

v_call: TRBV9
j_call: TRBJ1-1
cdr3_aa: CASSVGRSGEAFF

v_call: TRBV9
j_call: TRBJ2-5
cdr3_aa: CASSPGVVAGGETQYF

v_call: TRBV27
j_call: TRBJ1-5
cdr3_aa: CASSDYPSNQPQHF

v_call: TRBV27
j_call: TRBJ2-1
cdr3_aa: CASSPTSGDNEQFF

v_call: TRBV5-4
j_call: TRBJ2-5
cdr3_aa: CASSLRGPGETQYF

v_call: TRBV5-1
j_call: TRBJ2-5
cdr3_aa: CASSRTGEETQYF

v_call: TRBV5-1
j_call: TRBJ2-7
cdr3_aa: CASSPGQGEIEQYF

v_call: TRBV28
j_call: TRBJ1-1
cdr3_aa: CASSSLRADKGTEAFF

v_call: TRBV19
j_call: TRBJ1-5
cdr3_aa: CASSLGPSWQPQHF

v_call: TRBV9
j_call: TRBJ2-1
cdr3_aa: CASSVGLGLAVLYNEQFF

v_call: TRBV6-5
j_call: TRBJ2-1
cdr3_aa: CASSSGQGRSYNEQFF

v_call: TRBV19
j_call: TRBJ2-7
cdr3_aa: CASSISGPRNEQYF